This T cell receptor (beta chain) was observed in a study of T cell clusters in autoimmune cytopenias. Findings of the study overall: Functional roles of the in silico T cell clusters still await experimental validation. Physiological T cell clusters of healthy donors were apparently absent in primary autoimmune cytopenia patients.

TRB amplification used 250 ng of peripheral blood genomic DNA. TRB rearrangements were amplified by touch-down multiplex PCR with mixed TRB-A/B primers. Following a re-call of the multiplex PCR reads, TCRdb has one entry per CDR3 protein and lacks DNA. The sample totals a few thousand distinct CDR3 sequences. This clonotype is classed as medium-sized by frequency. Its antigen is still unknown. This sample also appeared in a second study, on T cell repertoires in aging, cancer and after chemotherapy.

The TCR comes from a human donor in good health. The sequenced material came from peripheral blood.

This CDR3 reads CASSYGLRNEQFF. The rearrangement joins TRBV6-5 to TRBJ2-1. The V gene's germline CDR1 is MNHEY and CDR2 SVGAGI. This CDR3 has 13 residues.